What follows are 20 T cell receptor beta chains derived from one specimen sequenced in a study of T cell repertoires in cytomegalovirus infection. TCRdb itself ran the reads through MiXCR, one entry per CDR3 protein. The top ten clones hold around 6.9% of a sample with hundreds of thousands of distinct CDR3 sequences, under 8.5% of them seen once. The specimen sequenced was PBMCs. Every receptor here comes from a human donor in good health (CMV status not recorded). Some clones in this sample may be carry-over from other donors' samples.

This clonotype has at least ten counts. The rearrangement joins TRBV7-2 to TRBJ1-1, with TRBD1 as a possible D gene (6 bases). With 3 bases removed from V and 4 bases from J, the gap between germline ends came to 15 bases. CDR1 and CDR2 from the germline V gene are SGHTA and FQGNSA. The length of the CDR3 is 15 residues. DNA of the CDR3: TGTGCCAGCAGCTTGTCAGGGGCCAGGAGCACTGAAGCTTTCTTT. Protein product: CASSLSGARSTEAFF.

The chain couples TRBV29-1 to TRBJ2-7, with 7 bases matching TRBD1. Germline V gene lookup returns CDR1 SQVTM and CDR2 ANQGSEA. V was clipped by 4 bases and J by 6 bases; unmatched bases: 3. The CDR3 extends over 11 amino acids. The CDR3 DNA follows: TGCAGCGTTGCGAGGGGGCCCGAGCAGTACTTC. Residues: CSVARGPEQYF.

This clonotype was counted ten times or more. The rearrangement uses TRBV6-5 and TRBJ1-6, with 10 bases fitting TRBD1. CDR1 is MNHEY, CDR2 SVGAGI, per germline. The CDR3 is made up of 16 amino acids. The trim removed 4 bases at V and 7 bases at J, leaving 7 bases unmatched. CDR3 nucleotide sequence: TGTGCCAGCAGTTTGGACAGGGGGAAGTCCAATTCACCCCTCCACTTT. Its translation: CASSLDRGKSNSPLHF.

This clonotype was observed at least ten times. The CDR3 DNA sequence: TGTGCCAGCAGTTACTCTCCGGGAGGAAGCTCCTATAATTCACCCCTCCACTTT. Protein product: CASSYSPGGSSYNSPLHF. The chain uses TRBV6-2 or TRBV6-3 and TRBJ1-6; D not resolved. The CDR3 extends over 18 amino acids. The V end was cut by 0 bases, the J end by 0 bases, with 12 bases between. CDR1 is MNHEY and CDR2 is SVGEGT in the germline V gene.

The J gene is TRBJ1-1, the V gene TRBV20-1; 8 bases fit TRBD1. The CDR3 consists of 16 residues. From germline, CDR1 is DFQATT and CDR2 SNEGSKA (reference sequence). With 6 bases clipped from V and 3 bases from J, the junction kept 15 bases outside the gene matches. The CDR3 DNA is TGCAGTGCCCCCGAAACGACCAGGGGGCGGGACACTGAAGCTTTCTTT. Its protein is CSAPETTRGRDTEAFF.

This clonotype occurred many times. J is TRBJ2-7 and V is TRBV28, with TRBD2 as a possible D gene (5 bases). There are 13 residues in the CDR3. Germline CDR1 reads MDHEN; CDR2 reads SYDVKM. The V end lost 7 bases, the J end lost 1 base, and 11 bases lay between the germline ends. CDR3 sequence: CASTRVISYEQYF. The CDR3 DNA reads TGTGCCAGCACGCGGGTTATTTCCTACGAGCAGTACTTC.

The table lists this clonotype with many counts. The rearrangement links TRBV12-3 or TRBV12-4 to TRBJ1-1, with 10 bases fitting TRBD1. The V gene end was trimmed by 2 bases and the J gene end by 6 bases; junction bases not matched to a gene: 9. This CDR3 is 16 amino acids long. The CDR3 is CASSLTGQGIVSEAFF. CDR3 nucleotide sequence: TGTGCCAGCAGTTTAACGGGACAGGGGATAGTTTCTGAAGCTTTCTTT.

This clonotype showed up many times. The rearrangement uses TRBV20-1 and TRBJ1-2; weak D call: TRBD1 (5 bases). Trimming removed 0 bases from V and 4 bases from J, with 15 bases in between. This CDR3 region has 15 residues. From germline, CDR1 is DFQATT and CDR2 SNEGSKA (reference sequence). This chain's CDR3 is CSARDWRRVPYGYTF. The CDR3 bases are TGCAGTGCTAGAGATTGGCGCAGGGTCCCCTATGGCTACACCTTC.

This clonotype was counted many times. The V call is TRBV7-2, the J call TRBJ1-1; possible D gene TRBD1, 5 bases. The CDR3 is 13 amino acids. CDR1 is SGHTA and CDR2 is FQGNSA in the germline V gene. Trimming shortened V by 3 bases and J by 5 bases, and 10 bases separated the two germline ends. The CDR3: CASSFDRTTEAFF. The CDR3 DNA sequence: TGTGCCAGCAGCTTCGACAGAACTACTGAAGCTTTCTTT.

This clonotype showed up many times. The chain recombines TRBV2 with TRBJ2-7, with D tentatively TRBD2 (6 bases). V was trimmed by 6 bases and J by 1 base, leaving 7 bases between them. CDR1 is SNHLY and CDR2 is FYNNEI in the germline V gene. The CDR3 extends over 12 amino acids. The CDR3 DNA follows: TGTGCCAGCAGCGGGAGATCCTACGAGCAGTACTTC. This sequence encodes CASSGRSYEQYF.

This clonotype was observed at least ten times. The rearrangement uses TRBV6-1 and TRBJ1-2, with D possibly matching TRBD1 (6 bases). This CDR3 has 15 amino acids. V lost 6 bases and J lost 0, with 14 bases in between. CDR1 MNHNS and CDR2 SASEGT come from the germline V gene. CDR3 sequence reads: CASRRDRTANYGYTF. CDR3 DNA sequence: TGTGCCAGCAGGAGAGACAGGACTGCTAACTATGGCTACACCTTC.

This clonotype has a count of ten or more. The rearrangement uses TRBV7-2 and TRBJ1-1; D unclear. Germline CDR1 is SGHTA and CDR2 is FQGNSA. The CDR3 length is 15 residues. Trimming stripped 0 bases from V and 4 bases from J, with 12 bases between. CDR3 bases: TGTGCCAGCAGCTTAGCCACGGGAGCAGGCACTGAAGCTTTCTTT. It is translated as CASSLATGAGTEAFF. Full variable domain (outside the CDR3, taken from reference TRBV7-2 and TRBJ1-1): GAGVSQSPSNKVTEKGKDVELRCDPISGHTALYWYRQSLGQGLEFLIYFQGNSAPDKSGLPSDRFSAERTGGSVSTLTIQRTQQEDSAVYLCASSLATGAGTEAFFGQGTRLTVV.

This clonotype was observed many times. CDR3 nucleotides: TGTGCCAGCAGCTTTGGGGGGTCGCAAGAGACCCAGTACTTC. As protein: CASSFGGSQETQYF. V and J are TRBV7-2 and TRBJ2-5; perhaps TRBD2 as D (6 bases). The CDR3 totals 14 residues. V lost 3 bases and J lost 2, with 10 bases in between. Germline V gene sequence: CDR1 SGHTA, CDR2 FQGNSA. Full variable domain (missing parts from reference TRBV7-2 and TRBJ2-5): GAGVSQSPSNKVTEKGKDVELRCDPISGHTALYWYRQSLGQGLEFLIYFQGNSAPDKSGLPSDRFSAERTGGSVSTLTIQRTQQEDSAVYLCASSFGGSQETQYFGPGTRLLVL.

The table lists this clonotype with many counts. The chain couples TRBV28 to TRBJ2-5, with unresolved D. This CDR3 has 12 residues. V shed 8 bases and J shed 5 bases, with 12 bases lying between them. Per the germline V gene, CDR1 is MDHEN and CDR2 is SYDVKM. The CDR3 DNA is TGTGCCAGCGGACGAGGATTGGAGACCCAGTACTTC. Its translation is CASGRGLETQYF.

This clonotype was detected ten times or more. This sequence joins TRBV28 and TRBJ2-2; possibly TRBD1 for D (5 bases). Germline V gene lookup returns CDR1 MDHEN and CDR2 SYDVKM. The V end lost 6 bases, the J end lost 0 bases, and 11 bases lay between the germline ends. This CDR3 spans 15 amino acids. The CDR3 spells CASSHRRPNTGELFF. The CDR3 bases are TGTGCCAGCAGCCACAGGCGCCCGAACACCGGGGAGCTGTTTTTT.

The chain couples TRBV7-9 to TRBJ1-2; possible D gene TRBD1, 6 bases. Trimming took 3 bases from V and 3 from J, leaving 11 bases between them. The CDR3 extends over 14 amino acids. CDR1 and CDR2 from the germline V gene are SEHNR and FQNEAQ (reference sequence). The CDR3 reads CASSFAGAHYGYTF. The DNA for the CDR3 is TGTGCCAGCAGCTTCGCAGGGGCGCACTATGGCTACACCTTC.

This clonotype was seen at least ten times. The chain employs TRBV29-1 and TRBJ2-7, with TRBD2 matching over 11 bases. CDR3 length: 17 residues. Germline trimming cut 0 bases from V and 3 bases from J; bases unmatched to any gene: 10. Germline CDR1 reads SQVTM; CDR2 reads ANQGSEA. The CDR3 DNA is TGCAGCGTTGAAGATCTTGGAATGACTAGCGGGGTCTACGAGCAGTACTTC. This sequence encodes CSVEDLGMTSGVYEQYF.

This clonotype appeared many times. The CDR3 region has the DNA TGTGCCAGCAGCCAAGGGGACAGCCGTGGCTACACCTTC. This codes for CASSQGDSRGYTF. The rearrangement joins TRBV4-2 to TRBJ1-2; TRBD1 matches 7 bases. J was trimmed by 7 bases and V by 1 base; bases with no gene match: 3. The CDR3 contains 13 residues. Germline V lookup: CDR1 LGHNA, CDR2 YNFKEQ.

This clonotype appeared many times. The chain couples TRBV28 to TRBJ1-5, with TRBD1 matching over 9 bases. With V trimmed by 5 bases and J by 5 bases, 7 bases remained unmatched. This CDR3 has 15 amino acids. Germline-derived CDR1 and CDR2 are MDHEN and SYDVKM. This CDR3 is CASSRRQGGYQPQHF. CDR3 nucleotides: TGTGCCAGCAGTCGGAGACAGGGGGGGTATCAGCCCCAGCATTTT. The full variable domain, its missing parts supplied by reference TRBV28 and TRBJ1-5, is DVKVTQSSRYLVKRTGEKVFLECVQDMDHENMFWYRQDPGLGLRLIYFSYDVKMKEKGDIPEGYSVSREKKERFSLILESASTNQTSMYLCASSRRQGGYQPQHFGDGTRLSIL.

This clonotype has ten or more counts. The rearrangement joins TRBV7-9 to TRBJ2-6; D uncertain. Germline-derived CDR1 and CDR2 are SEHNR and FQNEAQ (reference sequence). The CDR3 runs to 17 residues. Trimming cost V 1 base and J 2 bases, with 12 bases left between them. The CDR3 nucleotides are TGTGCCAGCAGCTTAGTTGGGAAGGGCCCTGGGGCCAACGTCCTGACTTTC. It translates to CASSLVGKGPGANVLTF.